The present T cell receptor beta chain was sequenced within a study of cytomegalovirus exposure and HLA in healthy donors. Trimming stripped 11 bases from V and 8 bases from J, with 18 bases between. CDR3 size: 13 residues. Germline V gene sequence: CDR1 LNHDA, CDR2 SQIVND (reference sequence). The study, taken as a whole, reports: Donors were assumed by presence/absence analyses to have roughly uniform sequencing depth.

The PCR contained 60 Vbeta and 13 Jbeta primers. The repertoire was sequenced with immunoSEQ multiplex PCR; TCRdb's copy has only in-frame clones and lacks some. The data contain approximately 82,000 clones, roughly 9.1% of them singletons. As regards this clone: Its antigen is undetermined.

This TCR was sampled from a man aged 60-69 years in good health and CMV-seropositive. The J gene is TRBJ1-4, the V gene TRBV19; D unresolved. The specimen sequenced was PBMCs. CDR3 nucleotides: TGTGCCGGCCGCCCTGCGGGAGACGAAAAACTGTTTTTT. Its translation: CAGRPAGDEKLFF.